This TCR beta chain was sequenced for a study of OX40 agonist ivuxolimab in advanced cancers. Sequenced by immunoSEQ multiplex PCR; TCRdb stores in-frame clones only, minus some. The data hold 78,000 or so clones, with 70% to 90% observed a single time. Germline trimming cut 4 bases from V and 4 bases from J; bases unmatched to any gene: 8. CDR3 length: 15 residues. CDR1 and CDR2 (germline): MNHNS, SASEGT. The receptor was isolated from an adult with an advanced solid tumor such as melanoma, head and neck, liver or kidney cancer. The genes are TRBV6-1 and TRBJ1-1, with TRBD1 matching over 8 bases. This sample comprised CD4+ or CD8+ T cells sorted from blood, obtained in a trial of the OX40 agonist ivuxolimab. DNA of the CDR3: TGTGCCAGCAGTGGGTGGACAGGGTTGCGCACTGAAGCTTTCTTT. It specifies CASSGWTGLRTEAFF.